Listed below are T cell receptor beta chains from one sample, sequenced in a study of CD8+CD57+ T cells in acquired aplastic anemia. One entry per CDR3 protein results from TCRdb running MiXCR on the reads. The sample lists around 21,000 distinct CDR3 sequences; approximately 37% were seen once. Sequenced input: CD8+CD57+ T cells sorted from PBMCs. These TCRs come from a human donor with aplastic anemia. Each CDR3 is given with its conserved first and last residue. Each record gives: V gene, J gene, CDR3 protein.

v_call: TRBV2
j_call: TRBJ2-3
cdr3_aa: CAGKVLWADTQYF

v_call: TRBV9
j_call: TRBJ2-5
cdr3_aa: CASSGTGGETQYF

v_call: TRBV19
j_call: TRBJ2-6
cdr3_aa: CASSILMGAGANVLTF

v_call: TRBV4-2
j_call: TRBJ1-2
cdr3_aa: CASSQDTSYGYTF

v_call: TRBV6-6
j_call: TRBJ2-5
cdr3_aa: CASSYIKGTGETQYF

v_call: TRBV10-3
j_call: TRBJ2-1
cdr3_aa: CAISETGTSGVEQFF

v_call: TRBV20-1
j_call: TRBJ2-7
cdr3_aa: CSARGSGGAGRYEQYF

v_call: TRBV25-1
j_call: TRBJ2-1
cdr3_aa: CASSEFVGYNEQFF

v_call: TRBV20-1
j_call: TRBJ1-1
cdr3_aa: CSAPMYWATEAFF

v_call: TRBV2
j_call: TRBJ2-7
cdr3_aa: CASSDWSSGIYEQYF

v_call: TRBV5-1
j_call: TRBJ2-1
cdr3_aa: CASSLAGTGMVGEQFF

v_call: TRBV15
j_call: TRBJ2-3
cdr3_aa: CVTSRGRGAYTDTQYF

v_call: TRBV9
j_call: TRBJ1-6
cdr3_aa: CASSARGECSPLHF

v_call: TRBV7-3
j_call: TRBJ2-3
cdr3_aa: CASSTHGANMDTQYF

v_call: TRBV7-3
j_call: TRBJ2-1
cdr3_aa: CASSLEGTPRNEQFF

v_call: TRBV20-1
j_call: TRBJ1-2
cdr3_aa: CSARESGGYGYTF

v_call: TRBV2
j_call: TRBJ2-5
cdr3_aa: CASRGGGETQYF

v_call: TRBV20-1
j_call: TRBJ2-1
cdr3_aa: CSASNWDSSSYNEQFF

v_call: TRBV9
j_call: TRBJ2-1
cdr3_aa: CASSVDGRKDEQFF

v_call: TRBV20-1
j_call: TRBJ1-3
cdr3_aa: CSARDPDWTSGNTIYF

v_call: TRBV6-2/TRBV6-3
j_call: TRBJ2-7
cdr3_aa: CASSYVGGLYEQYF